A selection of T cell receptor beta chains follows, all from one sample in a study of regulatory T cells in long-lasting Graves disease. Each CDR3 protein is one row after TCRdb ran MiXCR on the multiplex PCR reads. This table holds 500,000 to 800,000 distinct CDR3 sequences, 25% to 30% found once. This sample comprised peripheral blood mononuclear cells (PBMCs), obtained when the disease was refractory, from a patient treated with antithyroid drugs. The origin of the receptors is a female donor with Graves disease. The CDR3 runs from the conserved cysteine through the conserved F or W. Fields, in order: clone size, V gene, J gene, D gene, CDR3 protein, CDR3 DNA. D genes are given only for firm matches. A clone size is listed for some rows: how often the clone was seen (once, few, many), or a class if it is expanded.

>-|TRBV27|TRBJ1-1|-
CASSLALGARTEAFF
TGTGCCAGCAGTTTAGCCTTGGGGGCGCGGACTGAAGCTTTCTTT
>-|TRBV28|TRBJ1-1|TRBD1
CASSPGQGANEAFF
TGTGCCAGCAGCCCAGGACAGGGGGCGAATGAAGCTTTCTTT
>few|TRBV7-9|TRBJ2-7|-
CASSLFEVDESEQYF
TGTGCCAGCAGCTTATTTGAGGTGGACGAAAGCGAGCAGTACTTC
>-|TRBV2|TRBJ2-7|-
CASLGSDNYEQYF
TGTGCCAGTCTGGGGTCTGACAACTACGAGCAGTACTTC
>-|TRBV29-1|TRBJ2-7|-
CSVDRSVHEQYF
TGCAGCGTTGACAGGTCCGTCCACGAGCAGTACTTC
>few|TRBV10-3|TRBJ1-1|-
CAISESLVRRVQNTEAFF
TGTGCCATCAGTGAGTCGTTGGTAAGGAGGGTACAAAACACTGAAGCTTTCTTT
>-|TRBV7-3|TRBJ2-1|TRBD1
CASSFGTGMCNEQFF
TGTGCCAGCAGCTTCGGGACAGGGATGTGCAATGAGCAGTTCTTC
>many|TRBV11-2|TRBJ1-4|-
CASSFRGAGTNEKLFF
TGTGCCAGCAGCTTTCGGGGGGCAGGAACTAATGAAAAACTGTTTTTT
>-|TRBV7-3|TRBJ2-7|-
CASSLGLGNEQYF
TGTGCCAGCAGCTTAGGATTAGGTAACGAGCAGTACTTC
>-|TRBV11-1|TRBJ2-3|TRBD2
CASSLKRLAKGDTQYF
TGTGCCAGCAGCTTAAAGAGACTAGCCAAGGGAGATACGCAGTATTTT
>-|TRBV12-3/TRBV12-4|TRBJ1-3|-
CASRVQGIGNTIYF
TGTGCCAGCAGGGTACAGGGTATCGGAAACACCATATATTTT
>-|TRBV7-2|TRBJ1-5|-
CASSLGQRFEPQHF
TGTGCCAGCAGCTTAGGGCAACGTTTTGAGCCCCAGCATTTT
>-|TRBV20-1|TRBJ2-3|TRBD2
CSAELLAGDSTDTQYF
TGCAGTGCCGAATTACTAGCGGGAGATAGCACAGATACGCAGTATTTT
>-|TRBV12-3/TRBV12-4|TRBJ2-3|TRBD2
CASSSGLAGGLDTQYF
TGTGCCAGCAGTTCGGGACTAGCGGGAGGACTAGATACGCAGTATTTT
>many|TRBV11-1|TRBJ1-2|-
CASSLSDSQGYGYTF
TGTGCCAGCAGCTTATCTGACTCCCAGGGCTATGGCTACACCTTC
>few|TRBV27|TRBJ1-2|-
CASSLSGGFRGYTF
TGTGCCAGCAGTTTATCTGGCGGCTTTAGGGGCTACACCTTC
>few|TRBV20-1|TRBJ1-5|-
CSASGSINQPQHF
TGCAGTGCTAGTGGGTCTATCAATCAGCCCCAGCATTTT
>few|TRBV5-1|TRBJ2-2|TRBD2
CASSLRSGRGTGELFF
TGCGCCAGCAGCTTGAGGAGCGGGAGAGGCACCGGGGAGCTGTTTTTT
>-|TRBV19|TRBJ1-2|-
CASSIRAANYGYTF
TGTGCCAGTAGTATCCGGGCCGCTAACTATGGCTACACCTTC
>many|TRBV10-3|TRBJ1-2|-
CAISGGRADGYTF
TGTGCCATCAGTGGGGGGAGGGCAGATGGCTACACCTTC
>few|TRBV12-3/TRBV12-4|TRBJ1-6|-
CASSGGTAYNSPLHF
TGTGCCAGCAGTGGGGGGACGGCATATAATTCACCCCTCCACTTT
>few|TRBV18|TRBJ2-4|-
CASSSGRSGNF
TGTGCCAGCTCATCGGGACGATCGGGGAACTTC
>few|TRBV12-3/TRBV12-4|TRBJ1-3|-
CASSLAVGVFSGNTIYF
TGTGCCAGCAGTTTAGCGGTTGGGGTTTTCTCTGGAAACACCATATATTTT
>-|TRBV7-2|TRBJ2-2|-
CASSSGGELFF
TGTGCCAGCAGCTCGGGCGGGGAGCTGTTTTTT
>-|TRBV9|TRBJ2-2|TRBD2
CASSPPSGTVTGELFF
TGTGCCAGCAGCCCACCTAGCGGGACGGTAACCGGGGAGCTGTTTTTT
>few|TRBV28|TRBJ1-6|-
CASETGTRPPNSPLHF
TGTGCCAGCGAAACCGGGACAAGGCCTCCAAATTCACCCCTCCACTTT
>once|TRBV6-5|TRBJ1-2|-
CASSSSTGRGYTF
-
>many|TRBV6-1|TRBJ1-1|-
CASSVEARRDTEAFF
TGTGCCAGCAGCGTCGAGGCACGGAGGGACACTGAAGCTTTCTTT
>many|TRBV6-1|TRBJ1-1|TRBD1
CASGDRGYTEAFF
TGTGCCAGCGGTGACAGGGGATACACTGAAGCTTTCTTT
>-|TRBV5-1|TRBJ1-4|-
CASSYLGANEKLFF
TGCGCCAGCAGCTATTTGGGCGCTAATGAAAAACTGTTTTTT
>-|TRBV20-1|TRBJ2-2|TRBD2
CSASTSGSYTGELFF
TGCAGTGCTTCGACTAGCGGGAGCTACACCGGGGAGCTGTTTTTT
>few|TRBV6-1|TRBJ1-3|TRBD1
CASSEDRGSFGNTIYF
TGTGCCAGCAGTGAGGACAGGGGCAGTTTTGGAAACACCATATATTTT
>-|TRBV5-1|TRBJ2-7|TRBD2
CASSLDRRTSGTYEQYF
TGCGCCAGCAGCCTCGATCGAAGGACTAGCGGGACCTACGAGCAGTACTTC
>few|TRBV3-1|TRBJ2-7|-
CASSQEGRSPQSYEQYF
TGTGCCAGCAGCCAAGAAGGCCGTTCCCCCCAATCCTACGAGCAGTACTTC
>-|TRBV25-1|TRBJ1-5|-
CASSEFGGNQPQHF
TGTGCCAGCAGTGAATTTGGCGGAAATCAGCCCCAGCATTTT
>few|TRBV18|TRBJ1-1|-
CASSRTEQTSTEAFF
TGTGCCAGCTCACGGACAGAGCAAACAAGCACTGAAGCTTTCTTT
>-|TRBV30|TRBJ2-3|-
CAWSSSASSATQYF
TGTGCCTGGAGTTCTAGCGCCAGCTCGGCTACGCAGTATTTT
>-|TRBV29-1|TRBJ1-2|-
CSVESGAYGYTF
TGCAGCGTTGAATCGGGAGCCTATGGCTACACCTTC
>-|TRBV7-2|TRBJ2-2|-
CASSLGVWAQNTGELFF
TGTGCCAGCAGCTTAGGGGTCTGGGCACAGAACACCGGGGAGCTGTTTTTT
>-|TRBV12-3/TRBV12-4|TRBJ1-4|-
CASILDGLANEKLFF
TGTGCCAGCATTCTTGACGGGCTAGCTAATGAAAAACTGTTTTTT
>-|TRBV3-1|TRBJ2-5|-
CASSQRQSQETQYF
TGTGCCAGCAGCCAAAGACAGTCCCAAGAGACCCAGTACTTC
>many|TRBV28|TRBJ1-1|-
CASSPSRWGLRKTEAFF
TGTGCCAGCAGTCCTTCTCGGTGGGGTTTGAGAAAAACTGAAGCTTTCTTT
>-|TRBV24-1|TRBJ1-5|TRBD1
CATSDARGQGQPQHF
TGTGCCACCAGTGACGCCAGGGGGCAGGGTCAGCCCCAGCATTTT
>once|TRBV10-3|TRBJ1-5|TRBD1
CAISAKSGTDNQPQHF
TGTGCCATCAGTGCAAAATCCGGGACAGACAATCAGCCCCAGCATTTT
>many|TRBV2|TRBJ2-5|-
CASSDSTHQTQYF
TGTGCCAGCAGTGATTCGACACATCAGACCCAGTACTTC
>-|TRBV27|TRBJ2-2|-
CASSFMPVTGELFF
TGTGCCAGCAGTTTTATGCCGGTCACCGGGGAGCTGTTTTTT
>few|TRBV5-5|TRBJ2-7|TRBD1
CASSFPGQGVHEQYF
TGTGCCAGCAGCTTCCCGGGACAGGGGGTACACGAGCAGTACTTC
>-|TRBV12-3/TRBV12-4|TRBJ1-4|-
CASTQDKAGEKLFF
TGTGCCAGCACCCAGGACAAGGCCGGTGAAAAACTGTTTTTT
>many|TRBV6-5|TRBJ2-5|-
CASSYSRSGDVETQYF
TGTGCCAGCAGTTACTCTCGGAGTGGGGATGTGGAGACCCAGTACTTC
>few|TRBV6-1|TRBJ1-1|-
CASSTKHTEAFF
TGTGCCAGCAGCACAAAACACACTGAAGCTTTCTTT
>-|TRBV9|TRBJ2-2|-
CASSVAAGYAGELFF
TGTGCCAGCAGCGTAGCTGCAGGATACGCCGGGGAGCTGTTTTTT
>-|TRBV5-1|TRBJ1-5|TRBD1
CASSPDRGQRQPQHF
TGCGCCAGCAGCCCGGACAGGGGGCAAAGGCAGCCCCAGCATTTT